The rows below give T cell receptor beta chains drawn from one sample of a study of blood T cell repertoires in COVID-19. This table comes from immunoSEQ multiplex PCR, and its TCRdb copy is limited to in-frame clones, with some not included. The repertoire holds approximately 170,000 clones, with 75% to 90% as singletons. The sample was peripheral blood. The receptor source for this set is a woman between 70 and 85 years old with COVID-19, enrolled during active disease. CDR3s include the opening cysteine and the closing phenylalanine or tryptophan. A D gene is named only where the DNA matches it firmly. Where a row states a size, it is once, few, many or the class of an expanded clone; other rows omit it.

D	V	J	size	CDR3	DNA
TRBD1	TRBV10-3	TRBJ2-7	NA	CAIGSGTGGAYEQYF	TGTGCCATCGGTTCCGGGACAGGGGGCGCGTACGAGCAGTACTTC
TRBD2	TRBV4-3	TRBJ2-1	NA	CASSQDHPSGADYSSYNEQFF	TGCGCCAGCAGCCAAGATCACCCTAGCGGGGCGGATTATAGCTCCTACAATGAGCAGTTCTTC
NA	TRBV12-2	TRBJ2-1	once	CASRLARYGRAQFF	TGTGCAAGTCGCTTAGCACGATACGGCAGGGCGCAGTTCTTC
TRBD2	TRBV5-4	TRBJ2-6	NA	CASSPQAGRSGANVLTF	TGTGCCAGCAGCCCCCAAGCGGGGCGAAGTGGGGCCAACGTCCTGACTTTC
TRBD2	TRBV24-1	TRBJ2-1	NA	CATSEGQWTSGYNEQFF	TGTGCCACCAGCGAGGGGCAATGGACTAGCGGATACAATGAGCAGTTCTTC
NA	TRBV5-1	TRBJ2-7	NA	CASSSGFYEQYF	TGCGCCAGCAGCTCCGGGTTTTACGAGCAGTACTTC
NA	TRBV6-5	TRBJ1-2	many	CASSYSAGWYGYTF	TGTGCCAGCAGTTACTCGGCGGGGTGGTATGGCTACACCTTC
TRBD1	TRBV5-1	TRBJ2-1	NA	CASSSGGLGTGLRNEQFF	TGCGCCAGCAGCTCGGGGGGTTTAGGGACAGGGCTTAGGAATGAGCAGTTCTTC
NA	TRBV3-1/TRBV3-2	TRBJ2-2	NA	CASSSRLGNTGELFF	TGTGCCAGCAGTTCAAGGTTGGGCAACACCGGGGAGCTGTTTTTT
NA	TRBV2	TRBJ2-5	NA	CASSEQAGYPETQYF	TGTGCCAGCAGTGAACAGGCAGGGTATCCGGAGACCCAGTACTTC
NA	TRBV27	TRBJ1-2	few	CASSLSGEERYGYTF	TGTGCCAGCAGTTTATCAGGGGAAGAGAGGTATGGCTACACCTTC
NA	TRBV7-9	TRBJ2-5	NA	CASSQPSLTRADETQYF	TGTGCCAGCAGCCAACCTTCTTTAACGAGGGCCGATGAGACCCAGTACTTC
TRBD2	TRBV29-1	TRBJ2-1	NA	CSVDTSGNSYNEQFF	TGCAGCGTTGATACTAGCGGGAACTCCTACAATGAGCAGTTCTTC
NA	TRBV14	TRBJ2-1	NA	CASAPGSQYNEQFF	TGTGCCAGCGCTCCGGGGAGCCAATACAATGAGCAGTTCTTC
NA	TRBV30	TRBJ2-2	NA	CAWSVIRQHGELFF	TGTGCCTGGAGTGTAATAAGACAGCACGGGGAGCTGTTTTTT
TRBD1	TRBV28	TRBJ2-7	NA	CASSSNRGVTNEQYF	TGTGCCAGCAGTTCAAACAGGGGGGTGACCAACGAGCAGTACTTC
TRBD2	TRBV18	TRBJ2-7	NA	CASSPPPSGTSYEQYF	TGTGCCAGCTCACCACCGCCGAGCGGGACGTCCTACGAGCAGTACTTC
NA	TRBV27	TRBJ2-3	NA	CASSRSGPDATDTQYF	TGTGCCAGCAGCCGCAGCGGGCCGGATGCCACAGATACGCAGTATTTT
NA	TRBV29-1	TRBJ1-4	NA	CSVREALTANEKLFF	TGCAGCGTTCGCGAGGCATTGACGGCTAATGAAAAACTGTTTTTT
TRBD1	TRBV2	TRBJ1-2	NA	CASNASPGQGGYRYGYTF	TGTGCCAGTAACGCATCGCCGGGACAGGGGGGTTACCGCTATGGCTACACCTTC
NA	TRBV6-5	TRBJ1-3	NA	CASNTQAGNTIYF	TGTGCCAGCAATACCCAGGCCGGAAACACCATATATTTT
TRBD1	TRBV28	TRBJ2-6	NA	CASSPETGAGANVLTF	TGTGCCAGCAGTCCGGAGACAGGGGCTGGGGCCAACGTCCTGACTTTC
TRBD1	TRBV3-1/TRBV3-2	TRBJ2-1	NA	CASSETGVSYNEQFF	TGTGCCAGCAGCGAAACAGGGGTATCTTACAATGAGCAGTTCTTC
TRBD2	TRBV7-6	TRBJ2-3	NA	CASSSLRDYSTDTQYF	TGTGCCAGCAGCTCCCTCAGGGACTATAGCACAGATACGCAGTATTTT
NA	TRBV12-3/TRBV12-4	TRBJ1-3	NA	CASSLDREIHF	TGTGCCAGCAGTTTGGATCGGGAGATACATTTT
NA	TRBV3-1/TRBV3-2	TRBJ2-7	NA	CASSHDGGQYF	TGTGCCAGCAGCCATGACGGGGGGCAGTACTTC
NA	TRBV7-2	TRBJ2-7	NA	CASTGGEIYEQYF	TGTGCCAGCACTGGCGGGGAGATCTACGAGCAGTACTTC
NA	TRBV9	TRBJ2-1	NA	CASSVEVASNEQFF	TGTGCCAGCAGCGTAGAGGTGGCTAGCAATGAGCAGTTCTTC
TRBD1	TRBV7-2	TRBJ2-5	NA	CASSLNPIGTGLETQYF	TGTGCCAGCAGCTTAAACCCTATAGGGACAGGCTTAGAGACCCAGTACTTC
TRBD1	TRBV7-9	TRBJ1-3	NA	CASSFRTGTSGNTIYF	TGTGCCAGCAGCTTCCGGACAGGGACCTCTGGAAACACCATATATTTT
TRBD2	TRBV7-8	TRBJ2-5	NA	CASSGGLAGAQETQYF	TGTGCCAGCAGCGGGGGACTAGCGGGAGCCCAAGAGACCCAGTACTTC
TRBD1	TRBV28	TRBJ1-2	NA	CASSRDRVGGYTF	TGTGCCAGCAGTAGGGACAGGGTAGGTGGCTACACCTTC
TRBD1	TRBV29-1	TRBJ1-1	NA	CSVDRDRDKAFF	TGCAGCGTAGACAGGGACAGGGATAAAGCTTTCTTT
TRBD2	TRBV3-1/TRBV3-2	TRBJ2-1	NA	CASSPGRASDGSYNEQFF	TGTGCCAGCAGCCCCGGGAGGGCTAGCGACGGATCCTACAATGAGCAGTTCTTC
NA	TRBV5-1	TRBJ2-5	few	CASSLAAPDLETQYF	TGCGCCAGCAGCTTGGCGGCCCCCGACTTGGAGACCCAGTACTTC
TRBD1	TRBV27	TRBJ1-4	many	CASSSTGGSRNEKLFF	TGTGCCAGCAGCTCTACAGGGGGGAGCAGGAATGAAAAACTGTTTTTT
NA	TRBV18	TRBJ1-2	NA	CASSEDSFYGYTF	TGTGCCAGCTCCGAGGACAGCTTCTATGGCTACACCTTC
TRBD2	TRBV9	TRBJ2-1	NA	CASSPRTSVMDNEQFF	TGTGCCAGCAGCCCGCGGACTAGCGTTATGGATAATGAGCAGTTCTTC
NA	TRBV6-6	TRBJ2-1	NA	CASSTPGLEDNEQFF	TGTGCCAGCAGTACACCGGGACTGGAGGACAATGAGCAGTTCTTC
NA	TRBV7-2	TRBJ2-3	NA	CASLRRVGDTQYF	TGTGCCAGCCTAAGGAGGGTCGGGGATACGCAGTATTTT
NA	TRBV13	TRBJ1-1	few	CASSRPRGGENTEAFF	TGTGCCAGCAGCCGTCCAAGGGGCGGGGAGAACACTGAAGCTTTCTTT
NA	TRBV3-1/TRBV3-2	TRBJ2-1	few	CASSSRGAGGSSYNEQFF	TGTGCCAGCAGCTCTCGCGGGGCGGGCGGCAGCTCCTACAATGAGCAGTTCTTC
NA	TRBV29-1	TRBJ2-7	NA	CSVYGQPYEQYF	TGCAGCGTATACGGACAGCCCTACGAGCAGTACTTC
TRBD1	TRBV28	TRBJ2-7	NA	CASSPDRAGSYEQYF	TGTGCCAGCAGCCCAGACAGGGCTGGATCCTACGAGCAGTACTTC
NA	TRBV4-3	TRBJ1-3	NA	CASSPGTGNTIYF	TGCGCCAGCAGCCCAGGCACCGGAAACACCATATATTTT